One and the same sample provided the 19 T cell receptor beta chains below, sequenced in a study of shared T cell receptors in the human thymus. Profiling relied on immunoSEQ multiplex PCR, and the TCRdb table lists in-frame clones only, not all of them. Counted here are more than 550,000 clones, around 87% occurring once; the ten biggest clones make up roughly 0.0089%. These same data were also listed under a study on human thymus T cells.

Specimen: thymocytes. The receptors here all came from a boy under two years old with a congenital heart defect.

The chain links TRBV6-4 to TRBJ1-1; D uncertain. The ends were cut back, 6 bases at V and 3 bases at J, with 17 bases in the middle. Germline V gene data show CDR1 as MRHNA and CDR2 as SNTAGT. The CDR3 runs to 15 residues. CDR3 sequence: CASRPAGSADTEAFF. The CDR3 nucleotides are TGTGCCAGCAGGCCCGCCGGGAGTGCGGACACTGAAGCTTTCTTT.

Here the CDR3 reads CASSSTSPGGDEAFF. The CDR3 nucleotides read TGTGCCAGCAGTTCAACAAGTCCTGGAGGGGATGAAGCTTTCTTT. The chain uses TRBV27 and TRBJ1-1, with D possibly TRBD1 on 5 matching bases. The length of the CDR3 is 15 residues. With 4 bases removed from V and 7 bases from J, the gap between germline ends came to 19 bases. Germline CDR1 is MNHEY and CDR2 is SMNVEV (reference sequence).

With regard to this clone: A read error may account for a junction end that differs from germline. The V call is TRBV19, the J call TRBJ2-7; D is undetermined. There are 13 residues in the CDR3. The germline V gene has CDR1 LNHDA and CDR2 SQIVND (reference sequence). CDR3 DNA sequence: TGTGCCAGTAGTATAGTTGGTGGTCCTAATTTTCACTTC. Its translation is CASSIVGGPNFHF.

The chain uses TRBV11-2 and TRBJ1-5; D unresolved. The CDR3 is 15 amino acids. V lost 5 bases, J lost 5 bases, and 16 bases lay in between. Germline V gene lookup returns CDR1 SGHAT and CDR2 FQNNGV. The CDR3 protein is CASSLLGESYQPQHF. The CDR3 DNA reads TGTGCCAGCAGCCTCCTGGGAGAATCCTATCAGCCCCAGCATTTT.

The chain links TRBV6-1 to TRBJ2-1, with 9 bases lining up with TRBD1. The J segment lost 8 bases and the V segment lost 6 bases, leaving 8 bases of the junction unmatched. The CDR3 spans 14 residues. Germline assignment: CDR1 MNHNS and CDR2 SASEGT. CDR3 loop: CASSAGQGKDEQFF. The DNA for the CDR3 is TGTGCCAGCAGCGCGGGACAGGGTAAGGATGAGCAGTTCTTC.

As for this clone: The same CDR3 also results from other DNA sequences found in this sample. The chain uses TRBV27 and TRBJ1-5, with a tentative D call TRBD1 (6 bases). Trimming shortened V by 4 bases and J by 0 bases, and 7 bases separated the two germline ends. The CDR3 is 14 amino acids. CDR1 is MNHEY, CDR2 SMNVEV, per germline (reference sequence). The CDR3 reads CASSSTGSNQPQHF. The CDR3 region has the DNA TGTGCCAGCAGTTCGACAGGTAGCAATCAGCCCCAGCATTTT.

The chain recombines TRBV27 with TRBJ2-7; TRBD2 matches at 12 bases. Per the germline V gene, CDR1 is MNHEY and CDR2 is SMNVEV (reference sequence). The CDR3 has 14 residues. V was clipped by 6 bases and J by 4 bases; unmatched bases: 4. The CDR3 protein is CASSKTSGSYEQYF. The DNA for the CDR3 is TGTGCCAGCAGCAAGACTAGCGGGAGTTACGAGCAGTACTTC.

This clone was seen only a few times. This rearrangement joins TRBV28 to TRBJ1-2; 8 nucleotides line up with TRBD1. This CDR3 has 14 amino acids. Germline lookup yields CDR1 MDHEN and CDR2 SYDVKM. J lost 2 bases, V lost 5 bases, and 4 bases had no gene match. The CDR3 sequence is CASSPWTGNYGYTF. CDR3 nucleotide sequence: TGTGCCAGCAGTCCATGGACAGGGAACTATGGCTACACCTTC.

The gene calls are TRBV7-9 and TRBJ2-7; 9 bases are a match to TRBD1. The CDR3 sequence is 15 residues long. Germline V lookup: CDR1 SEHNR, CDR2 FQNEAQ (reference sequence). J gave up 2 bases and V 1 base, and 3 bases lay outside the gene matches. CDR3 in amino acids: CASSLGTGETYEQYF. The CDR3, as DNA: TGTGCCAGCAGCTTAGGGACAGGGGAAACCTACGAGCAGTACTTC.

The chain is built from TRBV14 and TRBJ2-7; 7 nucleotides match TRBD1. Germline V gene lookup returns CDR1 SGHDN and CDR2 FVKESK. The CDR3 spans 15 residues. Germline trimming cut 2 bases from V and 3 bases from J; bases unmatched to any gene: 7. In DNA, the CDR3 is TGTGCCAGCAGCCAATCCGAAACAGGGGACTACGAGCAGTACTTC. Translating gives CASSQSETGDYEQYF.

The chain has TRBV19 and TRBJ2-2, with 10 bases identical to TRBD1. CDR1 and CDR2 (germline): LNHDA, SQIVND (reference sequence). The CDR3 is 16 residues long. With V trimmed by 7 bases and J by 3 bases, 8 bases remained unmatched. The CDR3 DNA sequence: TGTGCCAGTACCCGGGGAGGGACAGGGGACACCGGGGAGCTGTTTTTT. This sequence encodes CASTRGGTGDTGELFF.

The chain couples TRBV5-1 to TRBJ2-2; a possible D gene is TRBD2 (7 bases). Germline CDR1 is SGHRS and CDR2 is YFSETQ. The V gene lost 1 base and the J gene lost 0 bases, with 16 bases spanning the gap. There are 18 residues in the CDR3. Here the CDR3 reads CASSLSRGGLPNTGELFF. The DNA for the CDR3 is TGCGCCAGCAGCTTGAGCCGAGGGGGACTACCGAACACCGGGGAGCTGTTTTTT.

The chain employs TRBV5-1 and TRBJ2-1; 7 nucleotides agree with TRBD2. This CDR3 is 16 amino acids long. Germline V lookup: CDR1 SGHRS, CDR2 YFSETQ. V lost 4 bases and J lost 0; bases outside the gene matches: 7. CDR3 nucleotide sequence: TGCGCCAGCAGCCCCCGGGACTACCCCTCCTACAATGAGCAGTTCTTC. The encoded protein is CASSPRDYPSYNEQFF.

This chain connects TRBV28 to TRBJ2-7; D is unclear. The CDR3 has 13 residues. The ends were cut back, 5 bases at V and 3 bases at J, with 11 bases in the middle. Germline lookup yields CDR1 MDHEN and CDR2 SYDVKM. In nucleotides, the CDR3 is TGTGCCAGCAGTCACGAAACTCACTACGAGCAGTACTTC. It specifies CASSHETHYEQYF.

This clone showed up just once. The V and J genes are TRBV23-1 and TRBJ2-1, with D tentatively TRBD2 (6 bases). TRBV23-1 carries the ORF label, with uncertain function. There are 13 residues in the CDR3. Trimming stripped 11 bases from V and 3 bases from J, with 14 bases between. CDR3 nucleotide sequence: TGCGCCGGATACGGAGGGAACTACAATGAGCAGTTCTTC. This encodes CAGYGGNYNEQFF.

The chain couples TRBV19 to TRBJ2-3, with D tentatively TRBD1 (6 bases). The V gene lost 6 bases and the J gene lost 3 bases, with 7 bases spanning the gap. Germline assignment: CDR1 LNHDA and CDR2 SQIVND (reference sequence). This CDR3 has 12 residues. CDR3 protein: CASRGGTDTQYF. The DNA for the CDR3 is TGTGCCAGTAGAGGGGGAACAGATACGCAGTATTTT.

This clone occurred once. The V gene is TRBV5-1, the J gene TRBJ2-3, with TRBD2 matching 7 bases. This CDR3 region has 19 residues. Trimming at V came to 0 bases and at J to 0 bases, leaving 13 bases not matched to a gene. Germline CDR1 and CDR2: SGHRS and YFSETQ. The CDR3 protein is CASSLEVCGSSSSTDTQYF. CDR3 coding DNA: TGCGCCAGCAGCTTGGAAGTGTGCGGGAGCAGTTCTAGCACAGATACGCAGTATTTT.

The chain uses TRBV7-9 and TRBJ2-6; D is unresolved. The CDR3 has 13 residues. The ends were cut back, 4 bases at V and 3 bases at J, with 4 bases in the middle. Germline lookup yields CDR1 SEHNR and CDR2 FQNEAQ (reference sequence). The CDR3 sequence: CASSSLGANVLTF. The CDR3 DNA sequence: TGTGCCAGCAGCTCTCTTGGGGCCAACGTCCTGACTTTC. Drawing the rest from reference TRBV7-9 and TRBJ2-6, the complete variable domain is DTGVSQNPRHKITKRGQNVTFRCDPISEHNRLYWYRQTLGQGPEFLTYFQNEAQLEKSRLLSDRFSAERPKGSFSTLEIQRTEQGDSAMYLCASSSLGANVLTFGAGSRLTVL.

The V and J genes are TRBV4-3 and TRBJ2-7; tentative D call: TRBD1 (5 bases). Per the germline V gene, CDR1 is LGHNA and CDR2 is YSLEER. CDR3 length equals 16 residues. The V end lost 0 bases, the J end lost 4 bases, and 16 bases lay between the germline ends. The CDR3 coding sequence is TGCGCCAGCAGCCAAGATGTGCAGGGTGCCCCATACGAGCAGTACTTC. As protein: CASSQDVQGAPYEQYF.